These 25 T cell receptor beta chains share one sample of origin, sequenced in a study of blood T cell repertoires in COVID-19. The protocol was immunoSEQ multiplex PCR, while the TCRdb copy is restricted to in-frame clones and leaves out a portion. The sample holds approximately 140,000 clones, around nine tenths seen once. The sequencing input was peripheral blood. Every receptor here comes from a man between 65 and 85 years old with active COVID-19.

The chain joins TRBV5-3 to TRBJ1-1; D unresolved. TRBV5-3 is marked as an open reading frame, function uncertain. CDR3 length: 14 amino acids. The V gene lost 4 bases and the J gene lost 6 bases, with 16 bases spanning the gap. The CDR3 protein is CARSRLTPVAEAFF. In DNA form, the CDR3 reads TGTGCCAGAAGCCGACTCACTCCAGTCGCTGAAGCTTTCTTT.

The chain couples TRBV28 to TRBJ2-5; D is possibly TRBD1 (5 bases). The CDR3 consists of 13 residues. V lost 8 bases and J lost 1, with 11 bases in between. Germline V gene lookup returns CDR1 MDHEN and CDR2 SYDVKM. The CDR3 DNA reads TGTGCCAGCGGTACAGGTCCCCAAGAGACCCAGTACTTC. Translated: CASGTGPQETQYF.

The CDR3 DNA is TGTGCCAGCAGCTTAGAAGCGGGGCCTACCAATGAGCAGTTCTTC. As protein: CASSLEAGPTNEQFF. This chain connects TRBV7-2 to TRBJ2-1, with 7 bases that match TRBD2. The length of the CDR3 is 15 residues. The germline gives CDR1 SGHTA, CDR2 FQGNSA. Unmatched junction bases numbered 6, after V lost 1 base and J lost 6 bases. Filled out from reference TRBV7-2 and TRBJ2-1, the complete variable domain reads GAGVSQSPSNKVTEKGKDVELRCDPISGHTALYWYRQSLGQGLEFLIYFQGNSAPDKSGLPSDRFSAERTGGSVSTLTIQRTQQEDSAVYLCASSLEAGPTNEQFFGPGTRLTVL.

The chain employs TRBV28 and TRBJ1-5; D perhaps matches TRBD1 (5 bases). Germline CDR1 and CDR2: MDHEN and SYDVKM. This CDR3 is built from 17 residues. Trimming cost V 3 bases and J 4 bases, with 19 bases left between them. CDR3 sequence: CASSLGTWRSSNQPQHF. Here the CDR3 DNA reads TGTGCCAGCAGTTTGGGGACTTGGCGGTCCTCAAATCAGCCCCAGCATTTT.

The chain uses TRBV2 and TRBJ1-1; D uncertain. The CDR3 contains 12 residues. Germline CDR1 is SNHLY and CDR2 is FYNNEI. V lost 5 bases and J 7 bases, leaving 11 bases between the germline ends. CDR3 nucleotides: TGTGCCAGCAGTCCGGACTGGATTGAAGCTTTCTTT. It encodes CASSPDWIEAFF.

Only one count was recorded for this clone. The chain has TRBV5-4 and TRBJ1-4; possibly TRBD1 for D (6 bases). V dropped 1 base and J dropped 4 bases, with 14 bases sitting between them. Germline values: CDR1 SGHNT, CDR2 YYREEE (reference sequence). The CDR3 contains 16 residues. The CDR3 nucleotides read TGTGCCAGCAGCTTGTGGGGGGGCTCAAGTAATGAAAAACTGTTTTTT. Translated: CASSLWGGSSNEKLFF.

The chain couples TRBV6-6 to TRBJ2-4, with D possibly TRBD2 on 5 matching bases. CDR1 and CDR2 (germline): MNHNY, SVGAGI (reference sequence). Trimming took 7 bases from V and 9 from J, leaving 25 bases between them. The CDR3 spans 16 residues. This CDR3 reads CASNGKTARAGGIQYF. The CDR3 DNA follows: TGTGCCAGCAATGGGAAAACAGCTCGGGCGGGTGGCATTCAGTACTTC.

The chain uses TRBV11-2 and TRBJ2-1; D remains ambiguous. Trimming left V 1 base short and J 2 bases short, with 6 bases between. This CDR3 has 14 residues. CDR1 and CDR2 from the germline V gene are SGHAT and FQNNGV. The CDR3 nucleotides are TGTGCCAGCAGCTTAGTTGCGACCTACAATGAGCAGTTCTTC. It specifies CASSLVATYNEQFF.

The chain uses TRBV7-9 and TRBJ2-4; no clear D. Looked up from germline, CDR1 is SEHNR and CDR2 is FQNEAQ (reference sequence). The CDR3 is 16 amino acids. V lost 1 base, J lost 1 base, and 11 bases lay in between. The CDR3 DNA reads TGTGCCAGCAGCTTAGTTGGTAGCCTGGCCAAAAACATTCAGTACTTC. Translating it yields CASSLVGSLAKNIQYF.

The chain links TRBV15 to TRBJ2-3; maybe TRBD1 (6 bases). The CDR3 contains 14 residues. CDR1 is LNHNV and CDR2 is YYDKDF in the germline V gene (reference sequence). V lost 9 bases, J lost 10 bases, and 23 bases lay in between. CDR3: CATSRGGPIESQYF. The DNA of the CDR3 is TGTGCCACGAGCCGTGGGGGCCCGATTGAATCGCAGTATTTT.

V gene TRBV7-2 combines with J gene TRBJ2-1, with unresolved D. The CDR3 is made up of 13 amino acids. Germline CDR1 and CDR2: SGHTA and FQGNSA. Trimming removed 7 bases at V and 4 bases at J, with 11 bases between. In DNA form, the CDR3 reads TGTGCCAGCAACCTCCGACTTTACAATGAGCAGTTCTTC. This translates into CASNLRLYNEQFF.

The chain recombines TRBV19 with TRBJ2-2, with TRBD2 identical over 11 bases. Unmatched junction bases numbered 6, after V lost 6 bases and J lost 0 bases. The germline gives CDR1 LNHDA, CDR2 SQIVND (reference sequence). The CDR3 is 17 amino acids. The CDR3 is CASRRTSGLANTGELFF. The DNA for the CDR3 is TGTGCCAGTAGGCGGACTAGCGGGCTCGCGAACACCGGGGAGCTGTTTTTT.

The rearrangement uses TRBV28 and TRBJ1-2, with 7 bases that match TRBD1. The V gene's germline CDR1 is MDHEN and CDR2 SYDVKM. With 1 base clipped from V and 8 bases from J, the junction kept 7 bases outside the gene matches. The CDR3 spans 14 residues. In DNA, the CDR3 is TGTGCCAGCAGTTTATCCTGGGACAGTTTAGGCTACACCTTC. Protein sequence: CASSLSWDSLGYTF.

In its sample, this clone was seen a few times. CDR3 DNA: TGTGCCAGCTCACCAGGCGAAATAAGACAGACCAATCAGCCCCAGCATTTT. It specifies CASSPGEIRQTNQPQHF. The chain has TRBV18 and TRBJ1-5, with D perhaps TRBD1 (5 bases). CDR3 length: 17 amino acids. V gave up 2 bases and J gave up 3 bases, with 17 bases separating them. Germline-derived CDR1 and CDR2 are KGHSH and LQKENI.

DNA for the CDR3: TGTGCCAGCGCCGGGGGGCGTGTGGAGACCCAGTACTTC. Protein product: CASAGGRVETQYF. J is TRBJ2-5 and V is TRBV18, with D possibly matching TRBD2 (7 bases). Germline CDR1 is KGHSH and CDR2 is LQKENI. The CDR3 loop spans 13 amino acids. V was trimmed by 8 bases and J by 5 bases, leaving 15 bases between them.

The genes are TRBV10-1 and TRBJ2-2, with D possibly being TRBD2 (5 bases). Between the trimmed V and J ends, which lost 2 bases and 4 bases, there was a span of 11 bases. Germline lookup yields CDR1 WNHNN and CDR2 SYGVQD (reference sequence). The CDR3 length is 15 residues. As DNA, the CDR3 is TGCGCCAGCAGTGAGGAACTTCGGGGCACCGGGGAGCTGTTTTTT. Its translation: CASSEELRGTGELFF.

CDR3 nucleotide sequence: TGTGCCAGCAGTTTATTCCCCGGTGAGCAGTTCTTC. Its protein product is CASSLFPGEQFF. V usage is TRBV27 and J usage is TRBJ2-1; no firm D call. The CDR3 length is 12 residues. Germline CDR1 and CDR2: MNHEY and SMNVEV (reference sequence). The V and J ends lost 1 base and 9 bases respectively, with 7 bases between them.

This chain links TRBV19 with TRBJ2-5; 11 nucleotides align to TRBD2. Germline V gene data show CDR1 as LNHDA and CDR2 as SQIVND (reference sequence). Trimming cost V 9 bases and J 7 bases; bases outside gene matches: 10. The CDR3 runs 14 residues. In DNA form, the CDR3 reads TGTGCCAGCACCGGGACTAGCGGACCCGGGACCCAGTACTTC. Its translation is CASTGTSGPGTQYF.

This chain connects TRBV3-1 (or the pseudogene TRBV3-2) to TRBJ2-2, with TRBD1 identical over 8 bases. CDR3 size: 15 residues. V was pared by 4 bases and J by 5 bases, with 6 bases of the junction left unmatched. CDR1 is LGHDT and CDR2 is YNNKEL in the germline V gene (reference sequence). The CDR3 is CASSLRGQGTGELFF. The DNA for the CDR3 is TGTGCCAGCAGCCTCAGGGGGCAGGGGACCGGGGAGCTGTTTTTT.

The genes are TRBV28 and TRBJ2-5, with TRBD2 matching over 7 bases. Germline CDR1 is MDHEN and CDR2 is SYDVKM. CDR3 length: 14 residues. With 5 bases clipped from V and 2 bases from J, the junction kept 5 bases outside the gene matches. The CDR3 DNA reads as TGTGCCAGCAGTACCCGGGACTATCAAGAGACCCAGTACTTC. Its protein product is CASSTRDYQETQYF. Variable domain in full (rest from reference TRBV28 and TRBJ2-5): DVKVTQSSRYLVKRTGEKVFLECVQDMDHENMFWYRQDPGLGLRLIYFSYDVKMKEKGDIPEGYSVSREKKERFSLILESASTNQTSMYLCASSTRDYQETQYFGPGTRLLVL.

DNA of the CDR3: TGTGCCAGCAGCTTGGGGGGGCTAGCGGCTTTCAGGGACGCCTACGAGCAGTACTTC. Protein sequence: CASSLGGLAAFRDAYEQYF. V usage is TRBV21-1 and J usage is TRBJ2-7; TRBD2, the D gene given by the table, was not confirmed from the DNA. TRBV21-1 is a known pseudogene. The CDR3 is 19 amino acids.

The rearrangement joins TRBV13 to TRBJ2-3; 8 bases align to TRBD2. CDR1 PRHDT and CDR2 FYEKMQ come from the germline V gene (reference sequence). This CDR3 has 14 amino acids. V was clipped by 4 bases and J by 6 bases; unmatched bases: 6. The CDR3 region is CASSSSGRGDTQYF. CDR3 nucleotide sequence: TGTGCCAGCAGCTCCAGCGGGAGAGGTGATACGCAGTATTTT.

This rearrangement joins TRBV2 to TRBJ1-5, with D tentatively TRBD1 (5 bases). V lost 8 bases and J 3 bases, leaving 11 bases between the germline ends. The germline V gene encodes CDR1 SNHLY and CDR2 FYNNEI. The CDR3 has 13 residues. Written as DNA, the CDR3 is TGTGCCAGCGGGCAGGGATACAATCAGCCCCAGCATTTT. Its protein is CASGQGYNQPQHF. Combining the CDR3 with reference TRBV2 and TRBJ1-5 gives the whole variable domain EPEVTQTPSHQVTQMGQEVILRCVPISNHLYFYWYRQILGQKVEFLVSFYNNEISEKSEIFDDQFSVERPDGSNFTLKIRSTKLEDSAMYFCASGQGYNQPQHFGDGTRLSIL.

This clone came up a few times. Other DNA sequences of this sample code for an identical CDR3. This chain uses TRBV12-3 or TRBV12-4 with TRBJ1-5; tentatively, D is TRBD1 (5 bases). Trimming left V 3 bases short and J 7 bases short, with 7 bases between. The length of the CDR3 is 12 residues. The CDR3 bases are TGTGCCAGCAGTTTCGGGGGACAGCCCCAGCATTTT. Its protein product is CASSFGGQPQHF.

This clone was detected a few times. CDR3 bases: TGCAGTGCTAGTGTCGGGAACTCCTACGAGCAGTACTTC. This encodes CSASVGNSYEQYF. The chain joins TRBV20-1 to TRBJ2-7, with TRBD2 as a possible D gene (5 bases). Germline V gives CDR1 DFQATT, CDR2 SNEGSKA (reference sequence). V was cut by 3 bases and J by 0 bases, with 9 bases left in between. This CDR3 comprises 13 residues.